This T cell receptor (beta chain) was sequenced in a study of HIV-infected patients and healthy controls. Whole-study results and caveats: HIV-infected repertoires had significantly higher mean Gini indices than controls, possibly reflecting oligoclonality. Healthy controls carried many MAIT alpha-chain CDR3s, while HIV+ repertoires had few. Study cohorts differed slightly in age and sex, but this did not explain diversity differences.

No cell fractionation was done, so the repertoire covers all unsorted peripheral blood T cells. Reverse transcription used around 500 ng RNA and constant-region primers for alpha and beta. Using multiplexing indices, alpha and beta chain libraries were generated apart by chain-specific third strand synthesis. TCRdb reprocessed the 5' RACE reads via MiXCR and lists one record per CDR3 protein. In the table there are 18,000 or so distinct CDR3 sequences, about 8.2% of which are singletons. By proportion, this clonotype is medium-sized. Its target is unknown. Trimming cost V 0 bases and J 4 bases, with 11 bases left between them. CDR3 length: 15 amino acids. Looked up from germline, CDR1 is SGHRS and CDR2 is YFSETQ.

This chain joins TRBV5-1 and TRBJ2-1; unclear D gene. Sequencing input: blood. The origin of this receptor is an adult in good health. In DNA form, the CDR3 reads TGCGCCAGCAGCTTGGGAACCTCCACGTACAATGAGCAGTTCTTC. It is translated as CASSLGTSTYNEQFF.